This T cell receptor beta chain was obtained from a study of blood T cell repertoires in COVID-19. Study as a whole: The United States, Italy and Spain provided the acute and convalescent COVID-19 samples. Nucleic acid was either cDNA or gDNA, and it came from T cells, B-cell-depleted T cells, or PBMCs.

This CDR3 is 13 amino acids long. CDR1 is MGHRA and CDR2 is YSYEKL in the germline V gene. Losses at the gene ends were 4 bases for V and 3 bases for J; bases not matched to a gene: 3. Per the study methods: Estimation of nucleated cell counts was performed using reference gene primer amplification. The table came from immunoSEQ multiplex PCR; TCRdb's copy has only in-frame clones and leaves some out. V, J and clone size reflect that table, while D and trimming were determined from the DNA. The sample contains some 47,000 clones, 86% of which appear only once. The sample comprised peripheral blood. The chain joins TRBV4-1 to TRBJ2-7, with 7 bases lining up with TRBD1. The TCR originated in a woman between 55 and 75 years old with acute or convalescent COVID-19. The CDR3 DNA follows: TGCGCCAGCAGCCCGGGACAGAGCTACGAGCAGTACTTC. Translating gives CASSPGQSYEQYF.